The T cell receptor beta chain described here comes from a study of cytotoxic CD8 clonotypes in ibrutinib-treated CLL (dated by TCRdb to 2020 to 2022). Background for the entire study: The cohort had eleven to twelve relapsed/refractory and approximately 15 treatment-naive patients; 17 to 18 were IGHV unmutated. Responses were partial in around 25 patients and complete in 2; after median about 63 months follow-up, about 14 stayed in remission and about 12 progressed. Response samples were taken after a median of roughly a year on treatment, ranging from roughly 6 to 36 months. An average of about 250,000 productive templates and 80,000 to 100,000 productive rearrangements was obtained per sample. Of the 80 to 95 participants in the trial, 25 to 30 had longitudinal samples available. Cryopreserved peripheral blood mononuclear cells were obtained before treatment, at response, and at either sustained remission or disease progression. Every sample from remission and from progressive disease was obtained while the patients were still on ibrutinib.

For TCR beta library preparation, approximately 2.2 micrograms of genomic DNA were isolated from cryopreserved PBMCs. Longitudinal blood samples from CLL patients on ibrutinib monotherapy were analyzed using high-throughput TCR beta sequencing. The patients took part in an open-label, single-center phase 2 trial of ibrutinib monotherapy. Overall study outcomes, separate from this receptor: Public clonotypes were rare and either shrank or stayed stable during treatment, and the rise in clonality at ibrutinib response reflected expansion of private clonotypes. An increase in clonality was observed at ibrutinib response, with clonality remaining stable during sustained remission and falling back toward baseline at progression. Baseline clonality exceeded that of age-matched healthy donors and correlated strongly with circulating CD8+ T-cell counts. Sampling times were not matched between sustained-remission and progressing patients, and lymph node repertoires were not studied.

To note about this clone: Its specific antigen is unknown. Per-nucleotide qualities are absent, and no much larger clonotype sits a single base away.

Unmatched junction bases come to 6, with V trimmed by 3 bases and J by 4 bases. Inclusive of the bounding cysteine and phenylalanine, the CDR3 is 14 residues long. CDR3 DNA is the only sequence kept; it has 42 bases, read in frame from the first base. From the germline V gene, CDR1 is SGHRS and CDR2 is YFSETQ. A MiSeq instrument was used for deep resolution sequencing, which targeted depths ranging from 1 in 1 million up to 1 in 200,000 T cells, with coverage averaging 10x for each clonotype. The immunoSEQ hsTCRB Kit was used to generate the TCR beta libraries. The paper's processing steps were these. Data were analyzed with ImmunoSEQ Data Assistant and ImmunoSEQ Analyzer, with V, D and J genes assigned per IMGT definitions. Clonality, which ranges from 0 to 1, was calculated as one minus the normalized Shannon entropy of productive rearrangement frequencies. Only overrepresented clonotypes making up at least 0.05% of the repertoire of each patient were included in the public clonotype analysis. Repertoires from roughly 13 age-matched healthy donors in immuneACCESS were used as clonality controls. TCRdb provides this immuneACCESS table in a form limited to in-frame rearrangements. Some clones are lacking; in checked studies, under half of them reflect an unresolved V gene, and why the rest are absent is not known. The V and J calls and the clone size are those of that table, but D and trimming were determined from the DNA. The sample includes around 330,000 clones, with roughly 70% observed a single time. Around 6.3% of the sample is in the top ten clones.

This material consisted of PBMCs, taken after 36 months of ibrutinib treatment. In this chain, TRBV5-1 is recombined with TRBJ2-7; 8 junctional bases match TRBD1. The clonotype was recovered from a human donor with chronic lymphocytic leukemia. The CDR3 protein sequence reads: CASSWRQGAYEQYF. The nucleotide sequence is TGCGCCAGCAGCTGGAGGCAGGGGGCGTACGAGCAGTACTTC.